These 21 T cell receptor beta chains share one sample of origin, sequenced in a study of shared clonotypes between healthy human individuals. Using immunoSEQ multiplex PCR, the repertoire was profiled, and TCRdb retains in-frame clones only, with some absent. Of about 380,000 clones in the sample, around 96% are singletons; the top ten hold around 0.29%. Source material: memory CD8+ T cells sorted from blood. The sample's subset: CD45RO+ cells pooled with CCR7-negative TemRA cells. Source of these receptors: a man in his thirties or forties in good health.

A single count supports this clone. The junction does not match germline at one end; this may be a read error. The chain is built from TRBV28 and TRBJ2-4; 9 bases agree with TRBD2. The germline V gene encodes CDR1 MDHEN and CDR2 SYDVKM. The CDR3 is 16 amino acids. DNA for the CDR3: TGTGCCAGCAGTACAGGGCCCGCAGAAGGTAGCGGGAGCAGTAGATTC. Its protein product is CASSTGPAEGSGSSRF. Full variable domain (rest looked up from reference TRBV28 and TRBJ2-4): DVKVTQSSRYLVKRTGEKVFLECVQDMDHENMFWYRQDPGLGLRLIYFSYDVKMKEKGDIPEGYSVSREKKERFSLILESASTNQTSMYLCASSTGPAEGSGSSRFGAGTRLSVL.

The V gene is TRBV30, the J gene TRBJ2-5; 9 bases line up with TRBD2. V was clipped by 1 base and J by 4 bases; unmatched bases: 10. The germline CDR1 and CDR2 sequences are GTSNPN and SVGIG (reference sequence). This CDR3 is 16 amino acids long. CDR3 DNA: TGTGCCTGGAGTGGGGACGAGCGGGAGGAAAGAGAGACCCAGTACTTC. It specifies CAWSGDEREERETQYF.

This rearrangement joins TRBV6-5 to TRBJ1-1; maybe TRBD1 (6 bases). The CDR3 is 15 amino acids. Germline V gives CDR1 MNHEY, CDR2 SVGAGI. Deletions cut 6 bases from V and 0 bases from J, with 14 bases between. CDR3 amino acids: CASSRAGGLNTEAFF. The DNA for the CDR3 is TGTGCCAGCAGCCGGGCGGGGGGCTTGAACACTGAAGCTTTCTTT.

The chain uses TRBV23-1 and TRBJ1-5; 8 bases match TRBD1. TRBV23-1 is assigned to the ORF class and has an uncertain function. V trimming: 0 bases; J trimming: 3 bases; junction bases outside the gene matches: 1. The CDR3 consists of 15 residues. The CDR3 DNA reads as TGCGCCAGCAGTCAATCCAGGGGGCTCAATCAGCCCCAGCATTTT. This codes for CASSQSRGLNQPQHF.

The chain is built from TRBV13 and TRBJ2-7; TRBD1 matches 9 bases. V dropped 3 bases and J dropped 2; count of bases not matched to a gene: 5. Germline CDR1 PRHDT, CDR2 FYEKMQ (reference sequence). The CDR3 has 15 amino acids. The CDR3 bases are TGTGCCAGCAGCTTTTGGACAGGGGCTACCTACGAGCAGTACTTC. As protein: CASSFWTGATYEQYF.

This rearrangement joins TRBV4-1 to TRBJ2-1; D gene uncertain. Germline assignment: CDR1 MGHRA and CDR2 YSYEKL. V was pared by 2 bases and J by 2 bases, with 7 bases between. This CDR3 contains 14 residues. In DNA, the CDR3 is TGCGCCAGCAGCCAATTCTCTCCCTACAATGAGCAGTTCTTC. It specifies CASSQFSPYNEQFF.

The chain employs TRBV25-1 and TRBJ1-3; TRBD1 aligns across 7 bases. The CDR3 runs to 15 residues. Unmatched junction bases numbered 3, after V lost 4 bases and J lost 0 bases. Per the germline V gene, CDR1 is MGHDK and CDR2 is SYGVNS. CDR3 coding DNA: TGTGCCAGCAGTGGACAGGGCTTCTCTGGAAACACCATATATTTT. It codes for CASSGQGFSGNTIYF.

This chain links TRBV5-1 with TRBJ1-3, with D hard to call. Germline assignment: CDR1 SGHRS and CDR2 YFSETQ. Trimming removed 6 bases from V and 0 bases from J, with 13 bases in between. This CDR3 region has 15 residues. This CDR3 reads CASTIDNTSGNTIYF. In DNA form, the CDR3 reads TGCGCCAGCACTATAGACAACACCTCTGGAAACACCATATATTTT.

This rearrangement joins TRBV6-1 to TRBJ1-5; D unclear. This CDR3 contains 13 residues. Between the trimmed V and J ends, which lost 6 bases and 8 bases, there was a span of 14 bases. Looked up from germline, CDR1 is MNHNS and CDR2 is SASEGT. This CDR3 reads CASRQLLGKPQHF. The CDR3 nucleotides read TGTGCCAGCAGGCAACTTCTCGGAAAGCCCCAGCATTTT.

The chain joins TRBV4-2 to TRBJ1-2; perhaps TRBD1 as D (6 bases). CDR3 length equals 18 residues. Between the trimmed V and J ends, which lost 4 bases and 9 bases, there was a span of 30 bases. Germline CDR1 and CDR2: LGHNA and YNFKEQ. CDR3 coding DNA: TGTGCCAGCAGCCCACCGCTACCGCAGGGGATAAGGGATTATCGCTACACCTTC. Translation: CASSPPLPQGIRDYRYTF.

V gene TRBV10-3 combines with J gene TRBJ2-3, with 8 bases that match TRBD1. This CDR3 is built from 15 residues. V lost 3 bases and J lost 1; bases outside the gene matches: 3. Germline CDR1 and CDR2: ENHRY and SYGVKD. CDR3 nucleotide sequence: TGTGCCATCAGTGACAGGGGGCTTGGCACAGATACGCAGTATTTT. It is translated as CAISDRGLGTDTQYF.

The chain links TRBV6-1 to TRBJ1-6; TRBD1 agrees at 11 bases. The CDR3 runs to 14 residues. Per germline, CDR1 MNHNS and CDR2 SASEGT. The trim removed 9 bases at V and 9 bases at J, leaving 7 bases unmatched. The CDR3 region is CASYRDRGSSPLHF. Written as DNA, the CDR3 is TGTGCCAGTTACCGGGACAGGGGGTCTTCACCCCTCCACTTT.

The chain links TRBV9 to TRBJ2-1; D remains ambiguous. The V and J ends lost 0 bases and 5 bases respectively, with 6 bases between them. The CDR3 is 13 amino acids. The germline V gene has CDR1 SGDLS and CDR2 YYNGEE. CDR3 DNA sequence: TGTGCCAGCAGCGTAGTTTTGGACAATGAGCAGTTCTTC. Translated: CASSVVLDNEQFF.

The chain links TRBV28 to TRBJ2-5; D is unclear. V shed 4 bases and J shed 5 bases, with 5 bases lying between them. The CDR3 consists of 11 residues. CDR1 is MDHEN, CDR2 SYDVKM, per germline. The CDR3 sequence: CASSSWETQYF. CDR3 in DNA: TGTGCCAGCAGTTCGTGGGAGACCCAGTACTTC.

For this clone: Other DNA sequences in the same sample also yield this CDR3. V usage is TRBV9 and J usage is TRBJ1-1; 10 bases are shared with TRBD1. Germline CDR1 reads SGDLS; CDR2 reads YYNGEE. Trimming took 2 bases from V and 4 from J; bases not matched to a gene: 2. The CDR3 runs 14 residues. CDR3 sequence (DNA): TGTGCCAGCAGCGTGGGGGACAGGGGCACTGAAGCTTTCTTT. This sequence encodes CASSVGDRGTEAFF.

This clone was counted a few times. The V and J genes are TRBV13 and TRBJ2-7; unclear D gene. Germline CDR1 is PRHDT and CDR2 is FYEKMQ (reference sequence). The CDR3 is 12 residues long. V was trimmed by 1 base and J by 0 bases, leaving 1 base between them. The CDR3 DNA is TGTGCCAGCAGCTTAGACTCCTACGAGCAGTACTTC. The encoded protein is CASSLDSYEQYF. The full variable domain, with the rest looked up from reference TRBV13 and TRBJ2-7, is AAGVIQSPRHLIKEKRETATLKCYPIPRHDTVYWYQQGPGQDPQFLISFYEKMQSDKGSIPDRFSAQQFSDYHSELNMSSLELGDSALYFCASSLDSYEQYFGPGTRLTVT.

This chain links TRBV5-1 with TRBJ1-4; 8 nucleotides match TRBD1. V was pared by 3 bases and J by 4 bases, with 5 bases of the junction left unmatched. Germline loops: CDR1 SGHRS, CDR2 YFSETQ. This CDR3 is 15 amino acids long. CDR3 DNA: TGCGCCAGCAGCTGTGTGGGGACAGGTAATGAAAAACTGTTTTTT. Translating gives CASSCVGTGNEKLFF.

This chain links TRBV2 with TRBJ2-3; D is unclear. Germline CDR1 reads SNHLY; CDR2 reads FYNNEI. V was shortened by 2 bases and J by 7 bases, with 10 bases between the two germline ends. There are 13 residues in the CDR3. The CDR3 DNA sequence: TGTGCCAGCAGTGAAAACGGTAGGAATACGCAGTATTTT. As protein: CASSENGRNTQYF.

The CDR3 bases are TGTGCCATCAGTGAGTCGGGAGCGAATCTTAACAATGAGCAGTTCTTC. This gives the protein CAISESGANLNNEQFF. The rearrangement links TRBV10-3 to TRBJ2-1, with a tentative D call TRBD2 (5 bases). Germline V gene lookup returns CDR1 ENHRY and CDR2 SYGVKD. The CDR3 loop spans 16 amino acids. Trimming removed 0 bases from V and 5 bases from J, with 14 bases in between.

This sequence joins TRBV19 and TRBJ1-4; D not certain. The CDR3 runs to 14 residues. Trimming removed 3 bases from V and 5 bases from J, with 10 bases in between. The germline CDR1 and CDR2 sequences are LNHDA and SQIVND (reference sequence). CDR3 in DNA: TGTGCCAGTAGTATTGGCAGGTACAATGAAAAACTGTTTTTT. Its protein product is CASSIGRYNEKLFF.

The rearrangement links TRBV30 to TRBJ2-1; 9 bases agree with TRBD2. Germline V gene lookup returns CDR1 GTSNPN and CDR2 SVGIG (reference sequence). Unmatched junction bases numbered 12, after V lost 2 bases and J lost 10 bases. The CDR3 extends over 15 amino acids. The CDR3 spells CAWSQRGTSLGEQFF. CDR3 nucleotide sequence: TGTGCCTGGAGTCAACGGGGGACTAGCTTGGGAGAGCAGTTCTTC.